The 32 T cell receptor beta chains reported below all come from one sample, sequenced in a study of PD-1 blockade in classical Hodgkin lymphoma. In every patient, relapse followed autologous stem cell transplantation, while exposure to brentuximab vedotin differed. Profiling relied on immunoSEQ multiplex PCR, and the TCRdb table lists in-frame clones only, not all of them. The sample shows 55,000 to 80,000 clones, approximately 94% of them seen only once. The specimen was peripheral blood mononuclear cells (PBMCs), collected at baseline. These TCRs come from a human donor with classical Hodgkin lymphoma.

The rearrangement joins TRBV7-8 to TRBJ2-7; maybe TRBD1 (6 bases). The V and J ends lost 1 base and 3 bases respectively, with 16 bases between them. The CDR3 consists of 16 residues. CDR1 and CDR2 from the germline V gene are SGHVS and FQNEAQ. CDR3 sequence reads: CASSLVGDNAYYEQYF. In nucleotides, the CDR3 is TGTGCCAGCAGCTTAGTTGGGGACAACGCCTACTACGAGCAGTACTTC.

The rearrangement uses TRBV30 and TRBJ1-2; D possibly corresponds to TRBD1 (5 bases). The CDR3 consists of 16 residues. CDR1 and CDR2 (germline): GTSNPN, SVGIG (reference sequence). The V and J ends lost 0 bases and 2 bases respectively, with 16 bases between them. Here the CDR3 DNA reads TGTGCCTGGAGTGTCGGCAGGGAGAACCTCAACTATGGCTACACCTTC. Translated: CAWSVGRENLNYGYTF.

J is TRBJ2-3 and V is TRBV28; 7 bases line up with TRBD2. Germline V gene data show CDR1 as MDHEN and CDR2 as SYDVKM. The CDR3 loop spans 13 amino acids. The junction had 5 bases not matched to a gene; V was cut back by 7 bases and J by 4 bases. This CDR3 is CASKGGSSDTQYF. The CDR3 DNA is TGTGCCAGCAAAGGCGGGAGTTCAGATACGCAGTATTTT.

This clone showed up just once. The chain's CDR3 is CASSRDRGLNTEAFF. CDR3 DNA sequence: TGTGCCAGCAGCAGGGACAGGGGTTTGAACACTGAAGCTTTCTTT. The chain links TRBV5-8 to TRBJ1-1, with TRBD1 matching 10 bases. V was clipped by 4 bases and J by 0 bases; unmatched bases: 3. Per germline, CDR1 SGHTS and CDR2 YDEGEE. The CDR3 has 15 residues.

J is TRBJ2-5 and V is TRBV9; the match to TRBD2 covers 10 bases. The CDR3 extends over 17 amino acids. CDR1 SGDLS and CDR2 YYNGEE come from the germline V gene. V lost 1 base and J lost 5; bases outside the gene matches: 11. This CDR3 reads CASSVRGIAGGRETQYF. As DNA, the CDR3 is TGTGCCAGCAGCGTACGGGGAATAGCGGGGGGCCGGGAGACCCAGTACTTC.

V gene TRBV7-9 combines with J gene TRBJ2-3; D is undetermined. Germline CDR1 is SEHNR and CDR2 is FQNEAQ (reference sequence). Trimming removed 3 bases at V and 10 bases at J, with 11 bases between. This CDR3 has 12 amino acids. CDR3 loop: CASSFGIQAQYF. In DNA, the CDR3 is TGTGCCAGCAGCTTCGGAATCCAGGCGCAGTATTTT. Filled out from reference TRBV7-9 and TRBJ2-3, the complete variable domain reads DTGVSQNPRHKITKRGQNVTFRCDPISEHNRLYWYRQTLGQGPEFLTYFQNEAQLEKSRLLSDRFSAERPKGSFSTLEIQRTEQGDSAMYLCASSFGIQAQYFGPGTRLTVL.

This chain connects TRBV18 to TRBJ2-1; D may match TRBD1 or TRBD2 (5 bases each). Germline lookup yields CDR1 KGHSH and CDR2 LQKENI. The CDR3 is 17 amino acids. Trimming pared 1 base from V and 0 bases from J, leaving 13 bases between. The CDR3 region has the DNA TGTGCCAGCTCACCACGTCCAGGGACGAGCTCCTACAATGAGCAGTTCTTC. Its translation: CASSPRPGTSSYNEQFF. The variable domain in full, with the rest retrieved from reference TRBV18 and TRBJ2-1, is NAGVMQNPRHLVRRRGQEARLRCSPMKGHSHVYWYRQLPEEGLKFMVYLQKENIIDESGMPKERFSAEFPKEGPSILRIQQVVRGDSAAYFCASSPRPGTSSYNEQFFGPGTRLTVL.

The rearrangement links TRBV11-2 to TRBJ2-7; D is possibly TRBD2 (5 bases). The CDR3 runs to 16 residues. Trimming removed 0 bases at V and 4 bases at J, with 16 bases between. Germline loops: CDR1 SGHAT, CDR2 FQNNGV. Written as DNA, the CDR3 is TGTGCCAGCAGCTTAGAACTACCCGTCCGGGGTTACGAGCAGTACTTC. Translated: CASSLELPVRGYEQYF.

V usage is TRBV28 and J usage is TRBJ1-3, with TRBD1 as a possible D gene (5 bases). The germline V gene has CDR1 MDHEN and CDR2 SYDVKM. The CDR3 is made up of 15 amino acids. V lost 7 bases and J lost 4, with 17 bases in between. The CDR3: CASTDPMDKGNTIYF. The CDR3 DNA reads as TGTGCCAGCACGGACCCAATGGACAAAGGAAACACCATATATTTT.

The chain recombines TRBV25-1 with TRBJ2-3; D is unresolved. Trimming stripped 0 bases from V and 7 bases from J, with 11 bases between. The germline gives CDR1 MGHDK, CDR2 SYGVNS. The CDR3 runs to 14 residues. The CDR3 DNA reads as TGTGCCAGCAGTGAATATCGGACCGCCCATACGCAGTATTTT. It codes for CASSEYRTAHTQYF.

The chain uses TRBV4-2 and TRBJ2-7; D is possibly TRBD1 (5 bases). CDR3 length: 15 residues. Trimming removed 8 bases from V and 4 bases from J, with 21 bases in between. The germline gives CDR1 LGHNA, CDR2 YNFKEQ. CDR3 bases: TGTGCCAGCGGGAACCGATTAGGGGCCCAGTACGAGCAGTACTTC. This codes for CASGNRLGAQYEQYF.

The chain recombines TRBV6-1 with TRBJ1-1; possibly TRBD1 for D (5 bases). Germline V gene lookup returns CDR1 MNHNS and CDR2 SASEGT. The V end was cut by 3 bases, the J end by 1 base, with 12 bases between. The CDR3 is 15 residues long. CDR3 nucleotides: TGTGCCAGCAGTGAGCAGACAGCCTCGAACACTGAAGCTTTCTTT. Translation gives CASSEQTASNTEAFF.

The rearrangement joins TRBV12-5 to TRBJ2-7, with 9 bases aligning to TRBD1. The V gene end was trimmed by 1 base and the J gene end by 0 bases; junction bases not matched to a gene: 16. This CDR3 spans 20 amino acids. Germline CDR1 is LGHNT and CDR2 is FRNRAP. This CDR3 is CASGLGTGTGSLLDSYEQYF. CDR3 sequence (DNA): TGTGCTAGTGGTTTGGGGACCGGGACAGGGTCGCTTCTGGACTCCTACGAGCAGTACTTC.

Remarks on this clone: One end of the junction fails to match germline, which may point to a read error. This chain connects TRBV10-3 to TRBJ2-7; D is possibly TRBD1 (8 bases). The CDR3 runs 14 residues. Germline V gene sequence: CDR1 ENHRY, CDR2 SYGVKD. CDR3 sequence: CAISLGQGGNEQYF. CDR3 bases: TGTGCGATCAGTTTAGGACAGGGAGGGAACGAGCAGTACTTC.

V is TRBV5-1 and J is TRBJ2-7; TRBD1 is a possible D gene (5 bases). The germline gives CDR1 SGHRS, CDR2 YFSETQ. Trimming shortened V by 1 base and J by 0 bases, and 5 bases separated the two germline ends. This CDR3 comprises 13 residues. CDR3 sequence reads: CASSLRGSYEQYF. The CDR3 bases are TGCGCCAGCAGCTTGAGGGGCTCCTACGAGCAGTACTTC.

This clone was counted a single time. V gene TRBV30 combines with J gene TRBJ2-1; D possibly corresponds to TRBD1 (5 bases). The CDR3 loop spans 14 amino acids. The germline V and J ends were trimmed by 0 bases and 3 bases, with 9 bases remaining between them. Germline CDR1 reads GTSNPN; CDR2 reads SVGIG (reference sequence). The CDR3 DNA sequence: TGTGCCTGGAGTGTGGGTCAGGGCTACAATGAGCAGTTCTTC. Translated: CAWSVGQGYNEQFF. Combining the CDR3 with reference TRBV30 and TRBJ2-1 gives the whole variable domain SQTIHQWPATLVQPVGSPLSLECTVEGTSNPNLYWYRQAAGRGLQLLFYSVGIGQISSEVPQNLSASRPQDRQFILSSKKLLLSDSGFYLCAWSVGQGYNEQFFGPGTRLTVL.

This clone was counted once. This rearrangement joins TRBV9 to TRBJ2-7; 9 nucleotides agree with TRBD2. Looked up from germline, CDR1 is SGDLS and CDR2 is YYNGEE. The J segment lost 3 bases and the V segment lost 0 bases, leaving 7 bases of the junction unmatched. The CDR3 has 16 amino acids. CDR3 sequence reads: CASSVAVTSGLYEQYF. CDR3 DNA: TGTGCCAGCAGCGTAGCAGTCACTAGCGGGCTCTACGAGCAGTACTTC.

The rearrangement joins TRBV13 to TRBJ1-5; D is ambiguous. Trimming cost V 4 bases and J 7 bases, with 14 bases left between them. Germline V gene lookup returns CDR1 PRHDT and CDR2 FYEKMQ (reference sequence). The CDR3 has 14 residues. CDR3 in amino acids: CASSYRGSGQPQHF. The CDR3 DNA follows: TGTGCCAGCAGCTACCGGGGTTCCGGGCAGCCCCAGCATTTT.

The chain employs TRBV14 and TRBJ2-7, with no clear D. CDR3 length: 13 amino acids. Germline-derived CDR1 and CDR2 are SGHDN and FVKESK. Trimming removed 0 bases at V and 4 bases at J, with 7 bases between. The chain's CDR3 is CASSQDLPYEQYF. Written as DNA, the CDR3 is TGTGCCAGCAGCCAAGATTTGCCTTACGAGCAGTACTTC.

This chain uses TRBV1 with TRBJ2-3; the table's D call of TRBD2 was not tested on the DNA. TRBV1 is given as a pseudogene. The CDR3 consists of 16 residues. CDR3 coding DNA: TGCACCAGCGGAGGGACTAGCGGGGGGAGGGGCAAGGGGCAGTATTTT. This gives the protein CTSGGTSGGRGKGQYF.

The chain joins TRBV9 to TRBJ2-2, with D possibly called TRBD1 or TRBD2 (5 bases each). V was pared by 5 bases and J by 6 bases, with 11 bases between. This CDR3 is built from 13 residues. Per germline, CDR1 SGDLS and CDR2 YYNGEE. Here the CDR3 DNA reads TGTGCCAGCAGTCCGGGGCCGCCCGGGGAGCTGTTTTTT. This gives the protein CASSPGPPGELFF. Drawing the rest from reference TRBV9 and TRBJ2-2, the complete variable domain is DSGVTQTPKHLITATGQRVTLRCSPRSGDLSVYWYQQSLDQGLQFLIQYYNGEERAKGNILERFSAQQFPDLHSELNLSSLELGDSALYFCASSPGPPGELFFGEGSRLTVL.

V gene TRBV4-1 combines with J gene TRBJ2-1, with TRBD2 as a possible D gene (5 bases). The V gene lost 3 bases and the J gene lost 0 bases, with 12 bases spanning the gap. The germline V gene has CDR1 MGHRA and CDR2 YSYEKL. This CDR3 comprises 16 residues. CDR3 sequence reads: CASSHPERSSYNEQFF. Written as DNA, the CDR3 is TGCGCCAGCAGCCACCCTGAGCGGAGCTCCTACAATGAGCAGTTCTTC.

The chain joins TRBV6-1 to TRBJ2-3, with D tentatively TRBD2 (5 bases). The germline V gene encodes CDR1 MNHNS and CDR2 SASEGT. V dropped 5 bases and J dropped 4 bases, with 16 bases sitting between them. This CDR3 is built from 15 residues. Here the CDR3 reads CASSPGPYGADTQYF. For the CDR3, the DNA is TGTGCCAGCAGTCCCGGACCTTACGGGGCAGATACGCAGTATTTT.

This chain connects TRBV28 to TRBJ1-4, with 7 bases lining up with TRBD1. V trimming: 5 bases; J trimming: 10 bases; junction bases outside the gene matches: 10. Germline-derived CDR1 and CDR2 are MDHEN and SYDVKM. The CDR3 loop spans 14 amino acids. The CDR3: CASSPGVQGGKLFF. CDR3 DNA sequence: TGTGCCAGCAGTCCAGGGGTGCAGGGGGGAAAACTGTTTTTT.

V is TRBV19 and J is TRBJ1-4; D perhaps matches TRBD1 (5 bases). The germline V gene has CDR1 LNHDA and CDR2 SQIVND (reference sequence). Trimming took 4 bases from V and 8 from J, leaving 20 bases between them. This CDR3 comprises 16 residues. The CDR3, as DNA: TGTGCCAGTAGTACTATATCGCCCAGGGCCGGGGAAAAACTGTTTTTT. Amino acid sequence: CASSTISPRAGEKLFF.

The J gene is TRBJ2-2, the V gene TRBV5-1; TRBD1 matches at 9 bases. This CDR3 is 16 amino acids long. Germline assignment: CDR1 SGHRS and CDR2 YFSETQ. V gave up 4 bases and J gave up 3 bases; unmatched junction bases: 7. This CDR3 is CASSPEGTGYTGELFF. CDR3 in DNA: TGCGCCAGCAGCCCGGAGGGGACAGGGTACACCGGGGAGCTGTTTTTT.

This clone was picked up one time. The CDR3 coding sequence is TGTGCCAGCAGTTACTCGGCGCTAGTCACAGATACGCAGTATTTT. Protein product: CASSYSALVTDTQYF. The V and J genes are TRBV6-5 and TRBJ2-3, with D unresolved. Between the trimmed V and J ends, which lost 0 bases and 2 bases, there was a span of 9 bases. Germline values: CDR1 MNHEY, CDR2 SVGAGI. The length of the CDR3 is 15 residues.

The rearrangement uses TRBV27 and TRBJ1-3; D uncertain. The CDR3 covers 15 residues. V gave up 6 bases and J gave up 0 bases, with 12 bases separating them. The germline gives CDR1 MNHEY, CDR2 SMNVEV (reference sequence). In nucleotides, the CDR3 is TGTGCCAGCAGCGAGGACGCCAACTCTGGAAACACCATATATTTT. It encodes CASSEDANSGNTIYF.

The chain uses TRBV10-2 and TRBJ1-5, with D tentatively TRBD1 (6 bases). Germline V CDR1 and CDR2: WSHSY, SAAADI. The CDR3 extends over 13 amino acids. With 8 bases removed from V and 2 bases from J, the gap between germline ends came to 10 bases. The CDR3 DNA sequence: TGCGCCAGCGCAGGGGCCGGCAATCAGCCCCAGCATTTT. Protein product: CASAGAGNQPQHF.

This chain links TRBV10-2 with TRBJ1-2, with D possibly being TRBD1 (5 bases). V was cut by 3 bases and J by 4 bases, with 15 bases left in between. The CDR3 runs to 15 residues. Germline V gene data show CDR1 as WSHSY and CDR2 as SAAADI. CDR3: CASSDNGWGPYGYTF. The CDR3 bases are TGCGCCAGCAGTGATAATGGTTGGGGCCCCTATGGCTACACCTTC.

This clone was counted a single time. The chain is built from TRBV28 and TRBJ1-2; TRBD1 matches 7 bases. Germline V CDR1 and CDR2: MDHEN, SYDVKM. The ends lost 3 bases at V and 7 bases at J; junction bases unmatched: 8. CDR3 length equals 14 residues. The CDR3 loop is CASSLGGTVGGYTF. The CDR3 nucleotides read TGTGCCAGCAGTTTGGGAGGGACAGTAGGTGGCTACACCTTC.

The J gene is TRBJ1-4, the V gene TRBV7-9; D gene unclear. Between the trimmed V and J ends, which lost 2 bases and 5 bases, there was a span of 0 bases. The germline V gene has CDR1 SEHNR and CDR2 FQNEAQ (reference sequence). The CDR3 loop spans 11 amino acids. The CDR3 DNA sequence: TGTGCCAGCAGCTTAAATGAAAAACTGTTTTTT. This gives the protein CASSLNEKLFF.